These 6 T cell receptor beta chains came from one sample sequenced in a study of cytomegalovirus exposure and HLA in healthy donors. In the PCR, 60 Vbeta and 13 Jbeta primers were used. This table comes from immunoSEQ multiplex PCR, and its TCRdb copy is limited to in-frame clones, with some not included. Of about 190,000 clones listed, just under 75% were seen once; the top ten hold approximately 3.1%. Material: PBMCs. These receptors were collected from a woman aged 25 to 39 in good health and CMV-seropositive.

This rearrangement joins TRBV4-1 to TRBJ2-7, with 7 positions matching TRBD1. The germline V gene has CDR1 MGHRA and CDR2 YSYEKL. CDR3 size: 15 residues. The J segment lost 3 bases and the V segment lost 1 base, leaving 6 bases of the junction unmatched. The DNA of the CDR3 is TGCGCCAGCAGCCAAGGTACAGGGGCACTCTACGAGCAGTACTTC. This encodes CASSQGTGALYEQYF.

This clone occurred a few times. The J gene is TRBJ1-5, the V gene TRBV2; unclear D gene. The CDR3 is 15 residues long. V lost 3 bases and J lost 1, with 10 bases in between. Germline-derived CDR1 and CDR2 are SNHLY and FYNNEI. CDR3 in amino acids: CASSESGFSNQPQHF. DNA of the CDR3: TGTGCCAGCAGTGAGAGCGGGTTCAGCAATCAGCCCCAGCATTTT.

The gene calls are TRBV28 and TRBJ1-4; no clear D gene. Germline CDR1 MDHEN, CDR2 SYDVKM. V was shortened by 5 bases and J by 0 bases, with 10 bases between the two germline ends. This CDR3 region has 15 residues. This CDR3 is CASSGYQATNEKLFF. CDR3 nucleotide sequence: TGTGCCAGCAGTGGATATCAGGCAACTAATGAAAAACTGTTTTTT.

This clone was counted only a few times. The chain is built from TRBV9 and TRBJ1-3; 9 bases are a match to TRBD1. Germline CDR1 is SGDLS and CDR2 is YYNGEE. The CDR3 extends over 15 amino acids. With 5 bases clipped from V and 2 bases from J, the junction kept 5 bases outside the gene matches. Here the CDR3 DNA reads TGTGCCAGCAGTCTTAGGACAGGGGCTGGAAACACCATATATTTT. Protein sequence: CASSLRTGAGNTIYF.

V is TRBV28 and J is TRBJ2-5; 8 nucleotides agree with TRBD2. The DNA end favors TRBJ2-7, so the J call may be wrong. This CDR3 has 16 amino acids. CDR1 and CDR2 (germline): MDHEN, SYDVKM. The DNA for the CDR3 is TGTGCCAGCAGTCCCAACCGGCGGGAGGTAACCTACGAGCAGTACTTC. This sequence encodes CASSPNRREVTYEQYF.

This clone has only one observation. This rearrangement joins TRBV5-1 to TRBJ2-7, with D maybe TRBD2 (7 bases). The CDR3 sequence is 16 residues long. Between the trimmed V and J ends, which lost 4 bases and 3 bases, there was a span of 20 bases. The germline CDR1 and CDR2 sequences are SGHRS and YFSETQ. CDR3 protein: CASSPEGGGGSYEQYF. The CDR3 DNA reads TGCGCCAGCAGCCCGGAGGGGGGGGGTGGTAGCTACGAGCAGTACTTC.